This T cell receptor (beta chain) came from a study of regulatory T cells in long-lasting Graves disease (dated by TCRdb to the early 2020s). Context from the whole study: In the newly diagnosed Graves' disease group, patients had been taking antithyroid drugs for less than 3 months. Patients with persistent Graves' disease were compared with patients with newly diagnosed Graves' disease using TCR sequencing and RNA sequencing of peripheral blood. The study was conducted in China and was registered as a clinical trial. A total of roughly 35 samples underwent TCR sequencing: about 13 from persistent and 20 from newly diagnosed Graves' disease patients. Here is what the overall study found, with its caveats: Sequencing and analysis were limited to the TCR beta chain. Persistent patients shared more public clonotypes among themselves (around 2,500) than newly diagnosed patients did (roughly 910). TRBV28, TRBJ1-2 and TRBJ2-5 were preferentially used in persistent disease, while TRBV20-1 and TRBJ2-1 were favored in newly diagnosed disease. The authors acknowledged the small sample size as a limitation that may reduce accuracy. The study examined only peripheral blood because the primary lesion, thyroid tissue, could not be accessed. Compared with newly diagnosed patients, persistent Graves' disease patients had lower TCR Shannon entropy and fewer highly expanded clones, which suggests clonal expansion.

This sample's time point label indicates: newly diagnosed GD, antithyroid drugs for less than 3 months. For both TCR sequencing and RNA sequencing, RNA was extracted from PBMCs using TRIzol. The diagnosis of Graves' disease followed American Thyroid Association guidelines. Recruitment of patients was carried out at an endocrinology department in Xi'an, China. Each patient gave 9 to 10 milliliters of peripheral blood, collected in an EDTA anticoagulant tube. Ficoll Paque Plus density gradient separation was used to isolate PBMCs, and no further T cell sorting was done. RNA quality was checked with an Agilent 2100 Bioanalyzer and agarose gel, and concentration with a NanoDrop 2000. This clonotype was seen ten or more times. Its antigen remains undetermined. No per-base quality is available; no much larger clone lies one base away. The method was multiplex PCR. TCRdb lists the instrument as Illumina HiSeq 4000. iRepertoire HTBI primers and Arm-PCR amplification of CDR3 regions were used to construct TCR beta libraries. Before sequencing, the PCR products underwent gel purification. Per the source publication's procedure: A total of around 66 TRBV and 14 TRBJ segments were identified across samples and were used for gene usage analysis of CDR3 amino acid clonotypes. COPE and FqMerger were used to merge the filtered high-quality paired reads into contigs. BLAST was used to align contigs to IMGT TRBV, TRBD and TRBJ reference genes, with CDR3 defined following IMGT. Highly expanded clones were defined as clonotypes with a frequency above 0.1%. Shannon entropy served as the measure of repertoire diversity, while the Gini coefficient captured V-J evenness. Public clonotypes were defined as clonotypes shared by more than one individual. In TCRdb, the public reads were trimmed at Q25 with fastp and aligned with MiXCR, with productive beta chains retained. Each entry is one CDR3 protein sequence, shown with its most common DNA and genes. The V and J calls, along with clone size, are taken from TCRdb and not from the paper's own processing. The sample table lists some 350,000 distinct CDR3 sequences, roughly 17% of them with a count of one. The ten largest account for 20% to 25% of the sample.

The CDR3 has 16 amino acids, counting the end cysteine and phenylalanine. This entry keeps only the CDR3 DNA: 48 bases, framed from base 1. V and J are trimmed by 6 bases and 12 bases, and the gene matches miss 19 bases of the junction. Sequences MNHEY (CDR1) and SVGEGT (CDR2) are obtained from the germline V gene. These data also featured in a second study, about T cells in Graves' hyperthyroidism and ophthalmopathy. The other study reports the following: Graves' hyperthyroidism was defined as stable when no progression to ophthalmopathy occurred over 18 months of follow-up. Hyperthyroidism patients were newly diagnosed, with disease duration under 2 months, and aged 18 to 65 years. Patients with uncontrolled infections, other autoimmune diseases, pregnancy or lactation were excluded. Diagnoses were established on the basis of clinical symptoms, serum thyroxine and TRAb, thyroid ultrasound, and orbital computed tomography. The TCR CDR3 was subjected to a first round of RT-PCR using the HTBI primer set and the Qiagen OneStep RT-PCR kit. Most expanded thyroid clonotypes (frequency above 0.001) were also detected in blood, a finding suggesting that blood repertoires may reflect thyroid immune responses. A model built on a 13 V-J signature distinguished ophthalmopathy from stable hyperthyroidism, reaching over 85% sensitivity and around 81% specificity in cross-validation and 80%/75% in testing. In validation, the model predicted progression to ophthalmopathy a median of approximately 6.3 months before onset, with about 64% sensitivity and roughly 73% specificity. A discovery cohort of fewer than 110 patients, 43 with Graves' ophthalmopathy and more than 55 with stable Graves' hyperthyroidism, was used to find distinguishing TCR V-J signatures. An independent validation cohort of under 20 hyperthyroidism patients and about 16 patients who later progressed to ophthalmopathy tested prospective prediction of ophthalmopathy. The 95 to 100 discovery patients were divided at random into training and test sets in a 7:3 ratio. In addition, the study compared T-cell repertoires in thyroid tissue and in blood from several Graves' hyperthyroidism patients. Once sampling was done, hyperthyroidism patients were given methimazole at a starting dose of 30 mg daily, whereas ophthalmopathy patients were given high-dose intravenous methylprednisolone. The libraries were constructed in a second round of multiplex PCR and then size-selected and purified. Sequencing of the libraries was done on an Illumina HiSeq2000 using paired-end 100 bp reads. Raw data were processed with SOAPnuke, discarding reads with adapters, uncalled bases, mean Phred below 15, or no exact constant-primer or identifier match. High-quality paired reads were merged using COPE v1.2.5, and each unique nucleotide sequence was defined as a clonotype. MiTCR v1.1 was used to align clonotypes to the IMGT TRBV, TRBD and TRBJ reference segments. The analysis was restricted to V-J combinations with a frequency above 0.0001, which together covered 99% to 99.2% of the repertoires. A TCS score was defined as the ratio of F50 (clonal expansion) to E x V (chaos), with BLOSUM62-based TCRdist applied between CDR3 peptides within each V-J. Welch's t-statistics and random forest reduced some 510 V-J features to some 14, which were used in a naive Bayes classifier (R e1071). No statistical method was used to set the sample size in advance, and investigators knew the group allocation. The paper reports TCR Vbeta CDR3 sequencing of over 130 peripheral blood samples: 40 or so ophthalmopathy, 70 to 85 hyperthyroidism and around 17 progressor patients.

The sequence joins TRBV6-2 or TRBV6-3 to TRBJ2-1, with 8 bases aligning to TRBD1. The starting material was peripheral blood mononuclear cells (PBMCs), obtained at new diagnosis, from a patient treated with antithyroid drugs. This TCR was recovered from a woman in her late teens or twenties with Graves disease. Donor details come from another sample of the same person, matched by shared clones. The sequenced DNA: TGTGCCAGCAGGGGGATGGATCGGTTGCAGGGGGCTGGGCAGTTCTTC. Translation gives CASRGMDRLQGAGQFF.